These 21 T cell receptor beta chains originate from one sample sequenced in a study of technical replicates of blood from a few donors. Clones were sequenced by immunoSEQ multiplex PCR, and TCRdb holds only the in-frame ones, with some missing. The sample lists roughly 76,000 clones; 94% were seen once. The material sequenced was T cells isolated from PBMCs. Receptor source: a human donor in good health.

The chain couples TRBV15 to TRBJ2-1, with TRBD2 matching 8 bases. Trimming took 3 bases from V and 7 from J; bases not matched to a gene: 11. Looked up from germline, CDR1 is LNHNV and CDR2 is YYDKDF (reference sequence). CDR3 length: 16 amino acids. DNA of the CDR3: TGTGCCACCAGCAGCCCCGGGACTAGTTATAGGAATGAGCAGTTCTTC. Protein sequence: CATSSPGTSYRNEQFF.

The chain joins TRBV7-9 to TRBJ1-1; weak D call: TRBD1 (6 bases). Germline loops: CDR1 SEHNR, CDR2 FQNEAQ (reference sequence). V was pared by 1 base and J by 1 base, with 10 bases between. This CDR3 region has 15 residues. Here the CDR3 reads CASSLGWTENTEAFF. CDR3 nucleotide sequence: TGTGCCAGCAGCTTAGGGTGGACAGAGAACACTGAAGCTTTCTTT.

This chain connects TRBV25-1 to TRBJ2-7, with unresolved D. Germline values: CDR1 MGHDK, CDR2 SYGVNS. Trimming pared 6 bases from V and 2 bases from J, leaving 14 bases between. This CDR3 is 14 amino acids long. The CDR3 coding sequence is TGTGCCAGCAGACCAACACATACGACCTACGAGCAGTACTTC. Translated: CASRPTHTTYEQYF.

The V and J genes are TRBV10-1 and TRBJ1-1; 7 positions match TRBD1. Looked up from germline, CDR1 is WNHNN and CDR2 is SYGVQD (reference sequence). This CDR3 has 12 residues. V shed 8 bases and J 8 bases; nucleotides not matched to a gene: 8. The CDR3 DNA sequence: TGCGCCAGCCAAGCTACAGGGGCCGAAGCTTTCTTT. This encodes CASQATGAEAFF.

This chain links TRBV30 with TRBJ2-5; tentative D call: TRBD2 (5 bases). V lost 3 bases and J 2 bases, leaving 10 bases between the germline ends. Germline assignment: CDR1 GTSNPN and CDR2 SVGIG (reference sequence). There are 13 residues in the CDR3. CDR3 DNA sequence: TGTGCCTGGAGCCAGCGGAATCAAGAGACCCAGTACTTC. It encodes CAWSQRNQETQYF.

The chain has TRBV7-3 and TRBJ2-1; TRBD2 matches 14 bases. The V and J ends lost 5 bases and 10 bases, in that order; junction bases with no gene match: 10. The CDR3 covers 16 residues. CDR1 is SGHTA, CDR2 FQGTGA, per germline. The DNA of the CDR3 is TGTGCCAGCAGCGCCAGACTAGCGGGAGGGCCGTGGGAGCAGTTCTTC. Translated, it gives CASSARLAGGPWEQFF.

The chain combines TRBV7-9 with TRBJ2-3; 9 bases line up with TRBD2. The CDR3 covers 14 residues. Germline assignment: CDR1 SEHNR and CDR2 FQNEAQ (reference sequence). V shed 4 bases and J 1 base; nucleotides not matched to a gene: 0. CDR3 in DNA: TGTGCCAGCAGCTGGACTAGCGGCACAGATACGCAGTATTTT. Translation: CASSWTSGTDTQYF.

This chain links TRBV5-1 with TRBJ1-2, with a weak D call TRBD1 (6 bases). This CDR3 is 13 amino acids long. Trimming left V 4 bases short and J 8 bases short, with 15 bases between. Germline assignment: CDR1 SGHRS and CDR2 YFSETQ. The CDR3 DNA sequence: TGCGCCAGCAGCGAACTACAGGGATCCGGCTACACCTTC. It specifies CASSELQGSGYTF.

This chain connects TRBV30 to TRBJ1-1, with D tentatively TRBD1 (6 bases). Germline V gene data show CDR1 as GTSNPN and CDR2 as SVGIG (reference sequence). The V end lost 4 bases, the J end lost 5 bases, and 11 bases lay between the germline ends. The CDR3 runs to 12 residues. The CDR3: CAWTLQGTEAFF. In DNA form, the CDR3 reads TGTGCCTGGACCCTACAGGGAACTGAAGCTTTCTTT.

The chain is built from TRBV28 and TRBJ2-1; 11 nucleotides align to TRBD2. Germline CDR1 reads MDHEN; CDR2 reads SYDVKM. Trimming took 4 bases from V and 6 from J; bases not matched to a gene: 20. CDR3 length equals 20 residues. As DNA, the CDR3 is TGTGCCAGCAGTTCGCTGCTCCGTGATCCTATTAGCGGGAGGGGCAATGAGCAGTTCTTC. This gives the protein CASSSLLRDPISGRGNEQFF.

The rearrangement joins TRBV6-5 to TRBJ1-2; no reliable D call. This CDR3 is built from 14 residues. Per the germline V gene, CDR1 is MNHEY and CDR2 is SVGAGI. Trimming stripped 4 bases from V and 4 bases from J, with 13 bases between. Here the CDR3 reads CASSFSRATYGYTF. CDR3 in DNA: TGTGCCAGCAGTTTTAGTCGAGCTACCTATGGCTACACCTTC.

In DNA form, the CDR3 reads TGTGCTAGTGGTTTGGGGACAGCTAACTATGGCTACACCTTC. Protein sequence: CASGLGTANYGYTF. The chain is built from TRBV12-5 and TRBJ1-2; possible D gene TRBD1, 6 bases. The CDR3 is 14 amino acids. Trimming stripped 1 base from V and 0 bases from J, with 6 bases between. The germline V gene has CDR1 LGHNT and CDR2 FRNRAP. The variable domain in full, completed from reference TRBV12-5 and TRBJ1-2, reads DARVTQTPRHKVTEMGQEVTMRCQPILGHNTVFWYRQTMMQGLELLAYFRNRAPLDDSGMPKDRFSAEMPDATLATLKIQPSEPRDSAVYFCASGLGTANYGYTFGSGTRLTVV.

The chain is built from TRBV5-6 and TRBJ2-3, with a tentative D call TRBD2 (5 bases). CDR1 and CDR2 (germline): SGHDT, YYEEEE. The CDR3 runs to 14 residues. With 4 bases removed from V and 2 bases from J, the gap between germline ends came to 11 bases. In DNA form, the CDR3 reads TGTGCCAGCAGCCTTGGGAGTTTCACAGATACGCAGTATTTT. Its translation: CASSLGSFTDTQYF.

V is TRBV29-1 and J is TRBJ2-1; no firm D call. V was clipped by 0 bases and J by 0 bases, with 12 bases between them. The CDR3 runs to 16 residues. CDR1 and CDR2 from the germline V gene are SQVTM and ANQGSEA. CDR3: CSVEDFGGFSYNEQFF. CDR3 DNA sequence: TGCAGCGTTGAAGATTTTGGCGGATTCTCCTACAATGAGCAGTTCTTC.

The chain has TRBV18 and TRBJ1-5, with D perhaps matching TRBD1 (6 bases). V lost 1 base to trimming and J lost 3 bases, with 10 bases between them. CDR1 and CDR2 from the germline V gene are KGHSH and LQKENI. There are 15 residues in the CDR3. The CDR3 nucleotides are TGTGCCAGCTCACCACAGGGGGTATACAATCAGCCCCAGCATTTT. This codes for CASSPQGVYNQPQHF.

The chain recombines TRBV6-1 with TRBJ2-1; D remains ambiguous. V was cut by 0 bases and J by 10 bases, with 13 bases left in between. Germline loops: CDR1 MNHNS, CDR2 SASEGT. The CDR3 is 14 amino acids. The CDR3 nucleotides are TGTGCCAGCAGTGAAGCTAAATCACGCGGAGAGCAGTTCTTC. The encoded protein is CASSEAKSRGEQFF.

CDR3 region: CASSLGLATYEQYF. CDR3 nucleotide sequence: TGTGCCAGCAGTCTCGGACTAGCAACCTACGAGCAGTACTTC. The rearrangement links TRBV27 to TRBJ2-7, with 8 bases lining up with TRBD2. V shed 5 bases, J shed 2 bases, and the junction held 5 bases outside the gene matches. The germline CDR1 and CDR2 sequences are MNHEY and SMNVEV (reference sequence). The CDR3 covers 14 residues.

This clone was seen just once. The gene calls are TRBV10-3 and TRBJ2-3, with 12 bases matching TRBD2. Per the germline V gene, CDR1 is ENHRY and CDR2 is SYGVKD. This CDR3 has 15 residues. V dropped 8 bases and J dropped 4; count of bases not matched to a gene: 7. The CDR3 DNA follows: TGTGCCATCTCTCGGACTAGCGGGATTTCAGATACGCAGTATTTT. This codes for CAISRTSGISDTQYF.

The chain employs TRBV27 and TRBJ2-1; D might be TRBD2 (6 bases). CDR3 length: 16 amino acids. The V end was cut by 5 bases, the J end by 5 bases, with 19 bases between. Per germline, CDR1 MNHEY and CDR2 SMNVEV (reference sequence). The CDR3 nucleotides read TGTGCCAGCAGTGCACCACCGGGACTCTGGGACAATGAGCAGTTCTTC. Its translation is CASSAPPGLWDNEQFF.

The chain employs TRBV28 and TRBJ1-5; the D is unclear. Germline V lookup: CDR1 MDHEN, CDR2 SYDVKM. V lost 5 bases and J 3 bases, leaving 8 bases between the germline ends. CDR3 size: 13 residues. CDR3 protein: CASSPRNNQPQHF. CDR3 sequence (DNA): TGTGCCAGCAGTCCCAGGAACAATCAGCCCCAGCATTTT.

The genes are TRBV9 and TRBJ2-1; 9 bases agree with TRBD2. The CDR3 loop spans 16 amino acids. The V and J ends lost 0 bases and 2 bases, in that order; junction bases with no gene match: 3. Germline V gene sequence: CDR1 SGDLS, CDR2 YYNGEE. The CDR3 DNA is TGTGCCAGCAGCGTAGTTAGCGGGGGACCCTACAATGAGCAGTTCTTC. This translates into CASSVVSGGPYNEQFF.